The 3 T cell receptor beta chains reported below all come from one sample, sequenced in a study of T cells in Graves' hyperthyroidism and ophthalmopathy. TCR beta CDR3 regions were amplified from RNA transcripts. An initial round of RT-PCR targeting the TCR CDR3 relied on the HTBI primer set. A single record per CDR3 protein comes from TCRdb applying MiXCR to the multiplex PCR reads. Of approximately 560,000 distinct CDR3 sequences in the sample, around 45% were seen once. Sequencing was performed on peripheral blood or thyroid tissue (not recorded which). All receptors derive from a woman aged 18-30 years with Graves' hyperthyroidism.

The V and J genes are TRBV12-3 or TRBV12-4 and TRBJ2-7; either TRBD1 or TRBD2 may fit D (7 bases each). The V gene lost 3 bases and the J gene lost 5 bases, with 14 bases spanning the gap. The CDR3 totals 14 residues. DNA for the CDR3: TGTGCCAGCAGTTTGTCCAGGGGGGGCCACGAGCAGTACTTC. Its translation is CASSLSRGGHEQYF.

V is TRBV2 and J is TRBJ1-4; D remains ambiguous. Germline values: CDR1 SNHLY, CDR2 FYNNEI. This CDR3 contains 15 residues. The V end lost 1 base, the J end lost 8 bases, and 14 bases lay between the germline ends. CDR3 loop: CASSEGQTPREKLFF. For the CDR3, the DNA is TGTGCCAGCAGTGAAGGGCAGACTCCGAGGGAAAAACTGTTTTTT.

V and J are TRBV7-8 and TRBJ1-2; a possible D gene is TRBD1 (5 bases). The CDR3 length is 12 residues. V lost 6 bases and J 7 bases, leaving 12 bases between the germline ends. Germline V CDR1 and CDR2: SGHVS, FQNEAQ. CDR3 loop: CASSESGTGYTF. CDR3 nucleotide sequence: TGTGCCAGCAGTGAATCAGGGACTGGCTACACCTTC.